This T cell receptor (beta chain) emerged from a study of CD8+CD57+ T cells in acquired aplastic anemia. Study-wide background: Sorted CD4+ and CD8+ cells yielded DNA averaging around 3.2 ug.

Patients picked for sequencing had shown CD8+CD57+ cell expansion detected by flow cytometry. Severe acquired aplastic anemia was diagnosed in all patients. Patients were untreated when blood was sampled. Broader study findings: Patients and controls shared twenty-nine CD8+ CDR3 sequences.

The germline gives CDR1 DFQATT, CDR2 SNEGSKA (reference sequence). The V gene lost 0 bases and the J gene lost 3 bases, with 12 bases spanning the gap. This CDR3 is built from 14 residues. This clonotype came up many times. Antigen specificity is unknown. CDR3 and TCR beta VDJ profiling relied on a genomic DNA template. From the reads, TCRdb called clonotypes with MiXCR, one entry per CDR3 protein. This table has about 470,000 distinct CDR3 sequences, 25% to 40% appearing once. The clonotype was recovered from a human donor with aplastic anemia. Source material: sorted CD4+, CD8+, or CD8+CD57+ T cells (not recorded which) from PBMCs. The rearrangement links TRBV20-1 to TRBJ2-7; perhaps TRBD2 as D (5 bases). CDR3 loop: CSARDAGGGYEQYF. CDR3 DNA: TGCAGTGCTAGAGATGCGGGTGGAGGCTACGAGCAGTACTTC.